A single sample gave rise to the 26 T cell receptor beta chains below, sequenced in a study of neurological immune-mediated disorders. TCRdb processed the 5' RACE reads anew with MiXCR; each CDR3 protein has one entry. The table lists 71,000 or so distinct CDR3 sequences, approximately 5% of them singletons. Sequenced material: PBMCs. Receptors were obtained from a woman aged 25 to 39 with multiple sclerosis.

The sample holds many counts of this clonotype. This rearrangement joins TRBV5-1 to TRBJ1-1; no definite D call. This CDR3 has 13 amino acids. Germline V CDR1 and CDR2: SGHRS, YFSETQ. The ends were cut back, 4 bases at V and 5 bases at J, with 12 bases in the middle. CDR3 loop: CASSRIGETEAFF. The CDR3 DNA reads TGCGCCAGCAGCCGCATTGGGGAGACTGAAGCTTTCTTT.

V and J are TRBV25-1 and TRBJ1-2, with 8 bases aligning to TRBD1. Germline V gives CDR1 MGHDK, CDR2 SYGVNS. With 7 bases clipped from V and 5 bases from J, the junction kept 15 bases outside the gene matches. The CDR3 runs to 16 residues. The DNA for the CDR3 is TGTGCCAGCACGACCTCCCCAGGGGGCCCAGGGTATGGCTACACCTTC. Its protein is CASTTSPGGPGYGYTF.

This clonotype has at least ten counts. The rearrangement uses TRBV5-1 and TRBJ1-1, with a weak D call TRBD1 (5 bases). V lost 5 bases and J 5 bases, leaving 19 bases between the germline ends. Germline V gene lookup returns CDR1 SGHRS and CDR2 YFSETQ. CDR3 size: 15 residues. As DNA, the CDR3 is TGCGCCAGCAGGCCCGGAGGGGCCTCGAGGACTGAAGCTTTCTTT. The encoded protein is CASRPGGASRTEAFF.

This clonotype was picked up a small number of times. The chain's CDR3 is CASSPFTGANQPQHF. The DNA for the CDR3 is TGTGCCAGCAGTCCATTTACAGGGGCGAATCAGCCCCAGCATTTT. The J gene is TRBJ1-5, the V gene TRBV27; TRBD1 agrees at 7 bases. The CDR3 spans 15 residues. The V gene end was trimmed by 5 bases and the J gene end by 4 bases; junction bases not matched to a gene: 8. Germline CDR1 and CDR2: MNHEY and SMNVEV (reference sequence).

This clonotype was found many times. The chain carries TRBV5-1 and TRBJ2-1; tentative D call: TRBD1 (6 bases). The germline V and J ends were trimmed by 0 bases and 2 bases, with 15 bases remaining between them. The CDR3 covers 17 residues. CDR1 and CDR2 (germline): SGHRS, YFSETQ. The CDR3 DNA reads TGCGCCAGCAGCTTGGGTTCTGGGGGCTGGCCCTACAATGAGCAGTTCTTC. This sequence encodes CASSLGSGGWPYNEQFF.

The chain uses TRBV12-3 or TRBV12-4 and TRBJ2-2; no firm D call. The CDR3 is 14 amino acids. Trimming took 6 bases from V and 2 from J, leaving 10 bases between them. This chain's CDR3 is CASSSQRNTGELFF. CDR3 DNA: TGTGCCAGCAGCAGCCAACGTAACACCGGGGAGCTGTTTTTT.

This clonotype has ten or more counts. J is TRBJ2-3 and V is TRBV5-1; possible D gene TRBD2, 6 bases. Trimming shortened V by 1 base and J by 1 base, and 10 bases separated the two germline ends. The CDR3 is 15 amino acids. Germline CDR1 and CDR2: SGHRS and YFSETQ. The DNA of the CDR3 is TGCGCCAGCAGCTTGTCAGCGGGTGGCACAGATACGCAGTATTTT. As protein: CASSLSAGGTDTQYF.

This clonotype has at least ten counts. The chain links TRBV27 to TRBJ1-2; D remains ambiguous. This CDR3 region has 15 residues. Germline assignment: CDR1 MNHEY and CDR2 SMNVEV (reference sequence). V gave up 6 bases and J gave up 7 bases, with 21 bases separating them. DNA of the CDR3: TGTGCCAGCAGCCCTTATCTCGTCATGGGCGTTGGCTACACCTTC. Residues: CASSPYLVMGVGYTF.

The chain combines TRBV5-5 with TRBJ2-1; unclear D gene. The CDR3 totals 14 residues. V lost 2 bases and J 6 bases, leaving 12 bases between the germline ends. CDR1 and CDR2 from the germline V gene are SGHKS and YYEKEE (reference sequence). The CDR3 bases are TGTGCCAGCAGCTTTGGGCTTGGCACCAATGAGCAGTTCTTC. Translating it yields CASSFGLGTNEQFF.

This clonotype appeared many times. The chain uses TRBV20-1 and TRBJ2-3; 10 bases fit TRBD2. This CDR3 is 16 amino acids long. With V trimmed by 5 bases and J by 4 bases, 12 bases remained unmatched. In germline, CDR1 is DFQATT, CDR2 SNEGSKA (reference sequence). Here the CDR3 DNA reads TGCAGTGCTGTTAGCGGGAGGACGGATCGGGCAGATACGCAGTATTTT. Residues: CSAVSGRTDRADTQYF.

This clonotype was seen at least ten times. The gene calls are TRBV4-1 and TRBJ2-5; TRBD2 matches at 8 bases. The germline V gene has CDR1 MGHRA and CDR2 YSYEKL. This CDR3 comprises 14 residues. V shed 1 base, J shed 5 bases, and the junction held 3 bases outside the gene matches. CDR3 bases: TGCGCCAGCAGCCAAGTCGGACTAGCCGAGACCCAGTACTTC. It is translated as CASSQVGLAETQYF.

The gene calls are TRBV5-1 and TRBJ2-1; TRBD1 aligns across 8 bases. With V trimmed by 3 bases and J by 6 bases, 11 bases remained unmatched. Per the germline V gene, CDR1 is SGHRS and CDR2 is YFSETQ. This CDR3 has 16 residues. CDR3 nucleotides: TGCGCCAGCAGCTCCAGACGGACAGGGTCGGGCAATGAGCAGTTCTTC. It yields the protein CASSSRRTGSGNEQFF.

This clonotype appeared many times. CDR3 in DNA: TGCAGTGTTCAAGGTCCTGGCACCTACAATGAGCAGTTCTTC. Its translation is CSVQGPGTYNEQFF. V usage is TRBV20-1 and J usage is TRBJ2-1; D is undetermined. This CDR3 contains 14 residues. V was shortened by 7 bases and J by 2 bases, with 15 bases between the two germline ends. Germline-derived CDR1 and CDR2 are DFQATT and SNEGSKA (reference sequence).

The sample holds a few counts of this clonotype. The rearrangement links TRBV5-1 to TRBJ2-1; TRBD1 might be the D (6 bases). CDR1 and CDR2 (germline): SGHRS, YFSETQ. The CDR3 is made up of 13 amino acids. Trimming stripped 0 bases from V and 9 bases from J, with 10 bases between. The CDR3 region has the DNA TGCGCCAGCAGCTTGGACAGGGACCGTGAGCAGTTCTTC. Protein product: CASSLDRDREQFF.

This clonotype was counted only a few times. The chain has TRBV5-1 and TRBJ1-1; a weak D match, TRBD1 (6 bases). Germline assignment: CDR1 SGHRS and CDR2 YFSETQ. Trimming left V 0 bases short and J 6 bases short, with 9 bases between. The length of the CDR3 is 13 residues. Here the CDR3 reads CASSLGQAPEAFF. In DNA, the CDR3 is TGCGCCAGCAGCTTGGGACAGGCACCTGAAGCTTTCTTT.

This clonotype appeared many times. The CDR3 DNA is TGCAGTGCTAGGGGACAGGGCGGTCGCTCAAATGAGCAGTTCTTC. Amino acid sequence: CSARGQGGRSNEQFF. This chain links TRBV20-1 with TRBJ2-1, with TRBD1 matching over 9 bases. The V gene's germline CDR1 is DFQATT and CDR2 SNEGSKA (reference sequence). V was clipped by 3 bases and J by 7 bases; unmatched bases: 10. The CDR3 runs 15 residues.

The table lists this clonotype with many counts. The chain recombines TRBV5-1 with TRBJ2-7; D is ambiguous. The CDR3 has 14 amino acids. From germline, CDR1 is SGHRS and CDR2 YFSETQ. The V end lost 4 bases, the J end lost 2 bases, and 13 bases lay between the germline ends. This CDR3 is CASSPAGYPYEQYF. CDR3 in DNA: TGCGCCAGCAGCCCAGCCGGGTACCCCTACGAGCAGTACTTC.

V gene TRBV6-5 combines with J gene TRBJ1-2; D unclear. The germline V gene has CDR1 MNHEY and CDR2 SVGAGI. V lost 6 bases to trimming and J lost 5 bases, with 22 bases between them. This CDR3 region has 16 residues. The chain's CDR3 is CASSTYLTDRRYGYTF. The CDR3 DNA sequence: TGTGCCAGCAGCACCTACCTTACAGATAGAAGATATGGCTACACCTTC.

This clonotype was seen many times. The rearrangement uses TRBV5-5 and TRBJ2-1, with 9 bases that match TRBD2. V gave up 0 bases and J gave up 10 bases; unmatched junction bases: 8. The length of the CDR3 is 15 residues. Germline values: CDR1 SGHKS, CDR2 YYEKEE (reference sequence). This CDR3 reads CASSLEASGTREQFF. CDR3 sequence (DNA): TGTGCCAGCAGCTTGGAGGCTAGCGGGACCCGGGAGCAGTTCTTC.

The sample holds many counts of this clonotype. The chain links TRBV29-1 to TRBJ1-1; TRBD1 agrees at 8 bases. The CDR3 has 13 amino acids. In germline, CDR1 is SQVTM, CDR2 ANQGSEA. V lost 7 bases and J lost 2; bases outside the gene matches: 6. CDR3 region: CSALDRVNTEAFF. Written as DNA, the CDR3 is TGCAGCGCCTTGGACAGGGTTAACACTGAAGCTTTCTTT.

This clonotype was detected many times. The CDR3, as DNA: TGTGCCAGCAGCTTCAGACTAGCGGGAGAAGAGACCCAGTACTTC. Translated, it gives CASSFRLAGEETQYF. The V call is TRBV7-9, the J call TRBJ2-5; 12 bases line up with TRBD2. Trimming removed 3 bases from V and 3 bases from J; junction bases left unmatched: 2. This CDR3 contains 15 residues. Per the germline V gene, CDR1 is SEHNR and CDR2 is FQNEAQ (reference sequence).

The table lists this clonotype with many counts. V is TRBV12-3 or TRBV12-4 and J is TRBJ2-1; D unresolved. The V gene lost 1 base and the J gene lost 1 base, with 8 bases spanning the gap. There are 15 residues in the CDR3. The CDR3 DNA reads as TGTGCCAGCAGTTTAGTGTACGGGTCCTACAATGAGCAGTTCTTC. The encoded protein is CASSLVYGSYNEQFF.

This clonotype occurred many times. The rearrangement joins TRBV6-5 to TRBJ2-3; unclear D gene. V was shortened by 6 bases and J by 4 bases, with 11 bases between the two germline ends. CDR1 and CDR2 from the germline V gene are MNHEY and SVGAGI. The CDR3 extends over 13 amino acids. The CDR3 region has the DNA TGTGCCAGCAGATCCCGGATCCCAGATACGCAGTATTTT. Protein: CASRSRIPDTQYF.

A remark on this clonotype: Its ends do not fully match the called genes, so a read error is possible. In DNA, the CDR3 is TGTGCCAGCAGCCTCCGGGGAGAGGCTGGAAAAACCATATATTTT. Protein: CASSLRGEAGKTIYF. The gene calls are TRBV11-3 and TRBJ1-3; D is undetermined. Per germline, CDR1 SGHNT and CDR2 YENEEA. CDR3 size: 15 residues.

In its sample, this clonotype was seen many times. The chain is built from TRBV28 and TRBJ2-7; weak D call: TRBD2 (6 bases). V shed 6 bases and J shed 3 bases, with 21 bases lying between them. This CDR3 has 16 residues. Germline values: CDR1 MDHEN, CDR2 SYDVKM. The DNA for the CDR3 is TGTGCCAGCAGACGCTCCCCAGGGAGGCGGGACTACGAGCAGTACTTC. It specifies CASRRSPGRRDYEQYF.

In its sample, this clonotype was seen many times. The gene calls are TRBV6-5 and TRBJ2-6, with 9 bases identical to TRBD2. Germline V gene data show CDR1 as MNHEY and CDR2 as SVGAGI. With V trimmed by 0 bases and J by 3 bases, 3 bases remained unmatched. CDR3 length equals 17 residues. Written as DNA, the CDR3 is TGTGCCAGCAGTTACTCGGCGGGAGGGTATGGGGCCAACGTCCTGACTTTC. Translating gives CASSYSAGGYGANVLTF.